This T cell receptor (beta chain) was profiled in a study of metastatic and nonmetastatic thyroid tumors. Using MiXCR, TCRdb re-called clones from the PCR reads. The sample includes over 70,000 clones, around 20% of them seen just once. Every patient was untreated before thyroid surgery. The germline gives CDR1 MDHEN, CDR2 SYDVKM. There are 16 residues in the CDR3. Trimming shortened V by 3 bases and J by 2 bases, and 17 bases separated the two germline ends. This clone was observed a handful of times. The source of this sequence is a female donor with papillary thyroid cancer or a benign thyroid nodule (not recorded which). Some clones in this sample may be carry-over from other donors' samples. The sequenced sample consisted of blood. The V gene is TRBV28, the J gene TRBJ2-7, with D perhaps TRBD1 (5 bases). The CDR3 nucleotides are TGTGCCAGCAGTTTTCTCCGCCCGACAGTCACCTACGAGCAGTACTTC. This encodes CASSFLRPTVTYEQYF.